This T cell receptor delta chain was profiled in a study of gamma-delta T cells after stem cell transplantation. Note on this clone: It may be a read error: a sequence one base away is much more abundant.

Germline CDR1 GEAIGNYY, CDR2 EKD. This CDR3 has 19 amino acids. V trimming: 4 bases; J trimming: 0 bases; junction bases outside the gene matches: 10. TCRdb called clones from the RT-PCR reads again using CATT. Altogether more than 500 delta-chain clones are present, less than 20% being singletons, with the ten largest covering under 60%. The chain has TRDV2 and TRDJ3, with 8 bases fitting TRDD3. This TCR was sampled from a human donor. It is not recorded whose cells these are; they may come from a transplant donor. Sequences were obtained from gamma-delta T cells. Here the CDR3 DNA reads TGTGCCTGTGATTGCACTGGGGGGGTCGCCTCCTGGGACACCCGACAGATGTTTTTC. It yields the protein CACDCTGGVASWDTRQMFF.